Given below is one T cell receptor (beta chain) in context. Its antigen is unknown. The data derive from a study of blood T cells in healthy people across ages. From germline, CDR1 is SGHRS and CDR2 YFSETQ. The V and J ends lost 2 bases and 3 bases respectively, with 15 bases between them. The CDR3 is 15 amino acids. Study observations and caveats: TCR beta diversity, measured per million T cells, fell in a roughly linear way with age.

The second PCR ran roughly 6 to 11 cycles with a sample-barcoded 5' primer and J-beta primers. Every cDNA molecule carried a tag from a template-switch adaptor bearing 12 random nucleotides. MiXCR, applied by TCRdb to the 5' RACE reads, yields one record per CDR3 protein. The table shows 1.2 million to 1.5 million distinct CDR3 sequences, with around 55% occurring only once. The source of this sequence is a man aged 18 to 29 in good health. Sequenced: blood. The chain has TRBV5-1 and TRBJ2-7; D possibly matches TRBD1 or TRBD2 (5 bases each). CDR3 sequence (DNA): TGCGCCAGCAGCTTTTCGGCCAGGGACCACTACGAGCAGTACTTC. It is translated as CASSFSARDHYEQYF.